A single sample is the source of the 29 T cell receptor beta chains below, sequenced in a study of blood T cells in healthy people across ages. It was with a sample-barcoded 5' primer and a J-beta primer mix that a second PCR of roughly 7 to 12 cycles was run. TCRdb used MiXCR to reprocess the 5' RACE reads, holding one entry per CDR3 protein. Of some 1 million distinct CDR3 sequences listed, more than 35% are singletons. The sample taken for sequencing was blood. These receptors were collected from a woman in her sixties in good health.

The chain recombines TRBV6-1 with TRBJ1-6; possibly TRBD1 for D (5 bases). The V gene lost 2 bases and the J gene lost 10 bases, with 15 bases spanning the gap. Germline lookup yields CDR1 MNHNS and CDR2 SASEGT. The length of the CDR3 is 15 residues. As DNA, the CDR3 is TGTGCCAGCAGTGAAATCGTGGCAGGGCAGTCACCCCTCCACTTT. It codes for CASSEIVAGQSPLHF.

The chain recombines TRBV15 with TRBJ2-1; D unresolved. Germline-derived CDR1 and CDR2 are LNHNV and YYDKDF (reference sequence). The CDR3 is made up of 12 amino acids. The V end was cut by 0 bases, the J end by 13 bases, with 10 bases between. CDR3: CATSRDGLPQFF. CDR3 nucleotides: TGTGCCACCAGCAGAGATGGGCTACCCCAGTTCTTC.

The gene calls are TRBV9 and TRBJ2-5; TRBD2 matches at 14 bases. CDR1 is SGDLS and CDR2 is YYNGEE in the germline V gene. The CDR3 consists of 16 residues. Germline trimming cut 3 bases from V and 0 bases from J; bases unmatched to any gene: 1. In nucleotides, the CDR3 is TGTGCCAGCAGCGGACTAGCGGGAGGGTACCAAGAGACCCAGTACTTC. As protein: CASSGLAGGYQETQYF.

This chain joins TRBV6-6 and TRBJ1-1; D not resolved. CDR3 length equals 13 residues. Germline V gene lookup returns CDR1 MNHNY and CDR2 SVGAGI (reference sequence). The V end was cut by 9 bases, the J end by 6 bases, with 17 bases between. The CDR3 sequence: CASLGAPHAEAFF. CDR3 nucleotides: TGTGCCAGTCTAGGTGCGCCGCACGCTGAAGCTTTCTTT.

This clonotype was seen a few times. The CDR3 DNA reads as TGTGCCAGCGGCGCCGGGACAGGGCCCTACGAGCAGTACTTC. It translates to CASGAGTGPYEQYF. The rearrangement uses TRBV27 and TRBJ2-7; TRBD1 matches at 9 bases. CDR1 is MNHEY, CDR2 SMNVEV, per germline (reference sequence). The CDR3 extends over 14 amino acids. J was trimmed by 2 bases and V by 8 bases; bases with no gene match: 7.

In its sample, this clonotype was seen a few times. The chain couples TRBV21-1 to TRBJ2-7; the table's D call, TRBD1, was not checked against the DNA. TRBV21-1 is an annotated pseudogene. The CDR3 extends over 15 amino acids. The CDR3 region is CASSRPGHRSYEQYF. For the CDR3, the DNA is TGTGCCAGCAGCAGACCGGGACACCGATCCTACGAGCAGTACTTC.

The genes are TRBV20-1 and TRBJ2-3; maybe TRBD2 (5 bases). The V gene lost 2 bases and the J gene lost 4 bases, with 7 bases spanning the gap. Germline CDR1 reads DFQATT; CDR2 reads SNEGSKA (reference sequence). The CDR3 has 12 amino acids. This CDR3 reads CSARIASDTQYF. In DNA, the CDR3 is TGCAGTGCTAGAATAGCGTCAGATACGCAGTATTTT.

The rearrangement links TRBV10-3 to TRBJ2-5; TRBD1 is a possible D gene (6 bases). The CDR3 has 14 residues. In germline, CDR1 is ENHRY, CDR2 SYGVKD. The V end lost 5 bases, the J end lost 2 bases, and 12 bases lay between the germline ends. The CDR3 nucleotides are TGTGCCATCAGTCCGGACAGCCGGCAAGAGACCCAGTACTTC. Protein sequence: CAISPDSRQETQYF.

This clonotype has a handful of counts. The CDR3 here is CASSFYSMETQYF. CDR3 DNA: TGTGCCAGCAGTTTTTACTCCATGGAGACCCAGTACTTC. This chain joins TRBV12-3 or TRBV12-4 and TRBJ2-5; D gene ambiguous. CDR3 size: 13 residues. Trimming stripped 3 bases from V and 5 bases from J, with 10 bases between.

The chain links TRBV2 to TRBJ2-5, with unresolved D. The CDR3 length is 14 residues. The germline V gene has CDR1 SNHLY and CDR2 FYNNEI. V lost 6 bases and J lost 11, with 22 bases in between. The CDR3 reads CASSHDKYYNEQYF. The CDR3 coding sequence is TGTGCCAGCAGCCATGACAAGTACTACAATGAGCAGTACTTC.

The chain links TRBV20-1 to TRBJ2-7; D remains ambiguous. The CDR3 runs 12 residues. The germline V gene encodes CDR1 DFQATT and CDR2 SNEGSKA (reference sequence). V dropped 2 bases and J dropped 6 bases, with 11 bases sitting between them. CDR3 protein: CSARLESGEQYF. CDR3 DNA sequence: TGCAGTGCTAGACTAGAGTCGGGCGAGCAGTACTTC.

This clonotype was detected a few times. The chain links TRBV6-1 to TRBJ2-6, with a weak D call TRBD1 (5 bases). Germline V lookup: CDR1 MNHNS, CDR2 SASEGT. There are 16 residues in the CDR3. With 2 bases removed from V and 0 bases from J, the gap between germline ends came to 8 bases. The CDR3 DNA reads TGTGCCAGCAGTGAAAAAGACAGCTCTGGGGCCAACGTCCTGACTTTC. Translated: CASSEKDSSGANVLTF.

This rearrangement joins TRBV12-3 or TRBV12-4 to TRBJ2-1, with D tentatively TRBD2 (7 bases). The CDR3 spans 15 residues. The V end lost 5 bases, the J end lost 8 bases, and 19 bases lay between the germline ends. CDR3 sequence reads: CASSHRRAGADEQFF. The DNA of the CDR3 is TGTGCCAGCAGTCACCGCCGCGCGGGGGCGGATGAGCAGTTCTTC.

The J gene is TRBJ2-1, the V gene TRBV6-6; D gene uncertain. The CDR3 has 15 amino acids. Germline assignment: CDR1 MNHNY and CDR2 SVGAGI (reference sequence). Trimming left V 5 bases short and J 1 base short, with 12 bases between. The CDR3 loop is CASSPRTTSYNEQFF. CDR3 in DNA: TGTGCCAGCAGTCCCCGGACGACGTCCTACAATGAGCAGTTCTTC.

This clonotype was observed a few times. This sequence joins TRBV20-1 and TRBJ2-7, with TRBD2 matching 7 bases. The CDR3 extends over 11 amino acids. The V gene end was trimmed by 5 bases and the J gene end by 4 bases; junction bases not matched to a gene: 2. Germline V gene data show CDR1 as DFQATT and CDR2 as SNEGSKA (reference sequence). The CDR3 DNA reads TGCAGTGCTGAGCGGGGTTACGAGCAGTACTTC. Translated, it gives CSAERGYEQYF.

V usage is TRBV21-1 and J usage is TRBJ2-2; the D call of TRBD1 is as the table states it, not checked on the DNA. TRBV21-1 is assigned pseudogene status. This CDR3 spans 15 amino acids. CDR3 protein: CASSKYPGGTGELFF. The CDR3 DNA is TGTGCCAGCAGCAAATACCCAGGGGGGACCGGGGAGCTGTTTTTT.

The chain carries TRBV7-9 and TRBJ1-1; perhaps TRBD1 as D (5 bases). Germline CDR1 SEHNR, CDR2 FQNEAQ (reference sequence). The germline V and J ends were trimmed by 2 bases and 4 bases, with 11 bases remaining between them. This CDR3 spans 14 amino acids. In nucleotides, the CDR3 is TGTGCCAGCAGCTTAAATAGGGGACGCACTGAAGCTTTCTTT. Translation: CASSLNRGRTEAFF.

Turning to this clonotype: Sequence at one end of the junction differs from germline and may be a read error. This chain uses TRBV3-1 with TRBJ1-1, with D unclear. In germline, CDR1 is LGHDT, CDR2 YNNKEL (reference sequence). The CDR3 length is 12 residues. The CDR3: CAGSQVGPKTFF. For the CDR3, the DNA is TGTGCCGGCAGCCAAGTAGGTCCCAAGACTTTCTTT.

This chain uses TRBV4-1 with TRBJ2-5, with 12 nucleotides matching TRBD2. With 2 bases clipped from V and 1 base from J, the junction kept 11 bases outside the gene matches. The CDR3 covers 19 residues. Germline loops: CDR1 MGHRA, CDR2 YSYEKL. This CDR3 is CASSQPQGGLAGPQETQYF. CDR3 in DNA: TGCGCCAGCAGCCAACCACAGGGTGGACTAGCGGGGCCCCAAGAGACCCAGTACTTC.

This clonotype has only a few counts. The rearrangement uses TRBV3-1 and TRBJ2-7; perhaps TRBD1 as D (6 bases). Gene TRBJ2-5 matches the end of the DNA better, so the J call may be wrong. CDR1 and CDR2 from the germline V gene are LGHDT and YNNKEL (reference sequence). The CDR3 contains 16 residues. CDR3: CASSQGRQTGRETQYF. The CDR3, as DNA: TGTGCCAGCAGCCAAGGGAGGCAGACAGGCAGGGAGACCCAGTACTTC.

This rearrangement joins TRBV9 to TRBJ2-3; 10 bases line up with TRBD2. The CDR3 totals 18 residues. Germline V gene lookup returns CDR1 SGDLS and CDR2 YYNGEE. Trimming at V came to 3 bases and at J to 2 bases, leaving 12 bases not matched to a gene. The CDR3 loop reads CASSALSGRIPNTDTQYF. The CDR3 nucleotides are TGTGCCAGCAGCGCCCTTAGCGGGAGGATTCCAAACACAGATACGCAGTATTTT.

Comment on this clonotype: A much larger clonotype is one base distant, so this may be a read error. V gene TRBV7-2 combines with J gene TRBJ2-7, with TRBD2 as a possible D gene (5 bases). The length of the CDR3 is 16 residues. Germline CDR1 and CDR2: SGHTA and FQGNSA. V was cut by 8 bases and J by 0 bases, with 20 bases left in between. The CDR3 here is CASGSPSAGSSYEQYF. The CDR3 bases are TGTGCCAGCGGGTCTCCCTCGGCGGGTAGCTCCTACGAGCAGTACTTC.

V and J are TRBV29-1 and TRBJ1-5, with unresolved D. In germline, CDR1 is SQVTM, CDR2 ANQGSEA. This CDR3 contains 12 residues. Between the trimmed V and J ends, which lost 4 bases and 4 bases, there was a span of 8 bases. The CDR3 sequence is CSVGLPNQPQHF. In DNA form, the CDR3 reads TGCAGCGTTGGACTGCCTAATCAGCCCCAGCATTTT.

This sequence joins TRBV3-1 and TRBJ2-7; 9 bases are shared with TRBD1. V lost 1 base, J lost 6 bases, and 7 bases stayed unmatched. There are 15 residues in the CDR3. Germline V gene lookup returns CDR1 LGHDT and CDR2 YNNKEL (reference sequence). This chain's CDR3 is CASSQARTGEAEQYF. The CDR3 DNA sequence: TGTGCCAGCAGCCAAGCTAGGACAGGGGAGGCCGAGCAGTACTTC.

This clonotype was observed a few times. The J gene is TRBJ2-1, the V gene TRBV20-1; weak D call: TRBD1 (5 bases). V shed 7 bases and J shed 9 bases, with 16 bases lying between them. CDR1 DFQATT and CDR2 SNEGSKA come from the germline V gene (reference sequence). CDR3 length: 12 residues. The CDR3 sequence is CSVHGAPGEQFF. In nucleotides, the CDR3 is TGCAGTGTCCATGGGGCGCCGGGTGAGCAGTTCTTC.

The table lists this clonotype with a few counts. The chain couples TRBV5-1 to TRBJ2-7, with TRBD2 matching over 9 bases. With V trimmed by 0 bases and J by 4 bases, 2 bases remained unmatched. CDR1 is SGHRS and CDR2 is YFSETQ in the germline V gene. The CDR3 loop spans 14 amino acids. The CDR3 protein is CASSLGSGSYEQYF. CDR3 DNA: TGCGCCAGCAGCTTGGGTAGCGGGAGTTACGAGCAGTACTTC.

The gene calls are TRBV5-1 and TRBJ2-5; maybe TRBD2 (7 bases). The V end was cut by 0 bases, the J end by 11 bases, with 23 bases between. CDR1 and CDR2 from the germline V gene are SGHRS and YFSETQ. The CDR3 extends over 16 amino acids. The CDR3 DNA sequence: TGCGCCAGCAGCTTGGCGGCTAGCGGAGGGGGGAATGAGCAGTACTTC. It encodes CASSLAASGGGNEQYF.

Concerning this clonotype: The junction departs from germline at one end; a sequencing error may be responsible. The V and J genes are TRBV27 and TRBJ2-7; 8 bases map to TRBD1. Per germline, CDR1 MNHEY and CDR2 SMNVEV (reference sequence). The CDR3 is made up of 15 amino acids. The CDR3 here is CAGSLGQGFTYEQYF. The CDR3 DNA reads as TGTGCCGGCAGTTTAGGACAGGGATTTACCTACGAGCAGTACTTC.

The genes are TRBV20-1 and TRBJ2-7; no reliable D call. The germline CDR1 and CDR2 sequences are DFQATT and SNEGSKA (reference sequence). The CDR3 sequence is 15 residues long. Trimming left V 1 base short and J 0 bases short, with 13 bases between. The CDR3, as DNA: TGCAGTGCTAGAGCAGGCCCACAGCCCTCCTACGAGCAGTACTTC. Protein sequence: CSARAGPQPSYEQYF.